Presented here are 7 T cell receptor beta chains from one specimen sequenced in a study of technical replicates of blood from a few donors. The repertoire was sequenced with immunoSEQ multiplex PCR; TCRdb's copy has only in-frame clones and lacks some. This sample has about 100,000 clones, with 90% to 96% found just once. Source material: T cells isolated from PBMCs. These receptors came from a human donor in good health.

The J gene is TRBJ2-7, the V gene TRBV7-9, with 8 nucleotides matching TRBD2. Losses at the gene ends were 4 bases for V and 3 bases for J; bases not matched to a gene: 8. The CDR3 spans 15 residues. The germline gives CDR1 SEHNR, CDR2 FQNEAQ (reference sequence). The CDR3 sequence is CASSSPAGGSYEQYF. The CDR3 nucleotides read TGTGCCAGCAGCTCCCCCGCGGGAGGAAGCTACGAGCAGTACTTC.

The chain combines TRBV10-2 with TRBJ2-7; tentatively, D is TRBD2 (6 bases). This CDR3 region has 13 residues. CDR1 and CDR2 from the germline V gene are WSHSY and SAAADI. Trimming removed 4 bases from V and 2 bases from J, with 9 bases in between. CDR3 protein: CASSGLVTYEQYF. The DNA of the CDR3 is TGCGCCAGCAGTGGACTAGTGACCTACGAGCAGTACTTC.

The chain uses TRBV15 and TRBJ2-1, with unresolved D. In germline, CDR1 is LNHNV, CDR2 YYDKDF (reference sequence). This CDR3 is 12 amino acids long. V lost 6 bases to trimming and J lost 4 bases, with 7 bases between them. DNA of the CDR3: TGTGCCACCAGTGGCTTATACAATGAGCAGTTCTTC. Protein product: CATSGLYNEQFF.

CDR3 sequence reads: CASTTEPQGSNTGELFF. The CDR3 DNA is TGTGCCAGCACTACCGAACCTCAGGGATCGAACACCGGGGAGCTGTTTTTT. This rearrangement joins TRBV5-4 to TRBJ2-2, with a possible D match to TRBD1 (5 bases). With 6 bases removed from V and 0 bases from J, the gap between germline ends came to 18 bases. This CDR3 is 17 amino acids long. Germline loops: CDR1 SGHNT, CDR2 YYREEE (reference sequence).

The rearrangement joins TRBV5-1 to TRBJ1-1; D gene uncertain. V was shortened by 0 bases and J by 8 bases, with 11 bases between the two germline ends. CDR1 is SGHRS, CDR2 YFSETQ, per germline. This CDR3 has 13 amino acids. DNA for the CDR3: TGCGCCAGCAGCTTGGCCGAGGCCGACGAAGCTTTCTTT. Translated, it gives CASSLAEADEAFF.

V is TRBV4-1 and J is TRBJ1-5; D remains ambiguous. The germline gives CDR1 MGHRA, CDR2 YSYEKL. The V end lost 0 bases, the J end lost 6 bases, and 12 bases lay between the germline ends. The CDR3 sequence is 15 residues long. CDR3 nucleotides: TGCGCCAGCAGCCAAGATCATGGGCAGTTTCAGCCCCAGCATTTT. Encoded protein: CASSQDHGQFQPQHF.

The chain links TRBV13 to TRBJ2-7; 9 bases map to TRBD2. CDR3 size: 15 residues. Trimming cost V 7 bases and J 0 bases; bases outside gene matches: 7. CDR1 PRHDT and CDR2 FYEKMQ come from the germline V gene (reference sequence). The CDR3 DNA is TGTGCCAGCACCCCGAGCGGGGGGAGCTCCTACGAGCAGTACTTC. This codes for CASTPSGGSSYEQYF.